This T cell receptor beta chain was captured by sequencing in a study of molecular identifiers for immune sequencing clone quantification listed by TCRdb under 2018. At the level of the whole study: In a replicate experiment, RNA from around 20,000 or 100,000 naive CD8 T cells was split into five aliquots, four of which were sequenced. This methods study benchmarked molecular-identifier clustering-based TCR repertoire sequencing (MIDCIRS) and TCR RNA copy counting, using CD8 T cells to do so.

The CDR3 sequence holds 15 residues, the cysteine and phenylalanine included. Solely the CDR3 DNA is kept, with 45 bases framed from the first base. CDR1 SGDLS and CDR2 YYNGEE were looked up in the germline V gene. V lost 4 bases and J lost 2 bases; the stretch between them is 15 bases long. The library relied on PCR. The sequencing machine was an Illumina HiSeq 4000. Bulk TCR libraries were made following a previously described method, with the TCR primers given in Table S5. The Qiagen AllPrep DNA/RNA kit was used to purify total RNA. Before any analysis, reads coming from multiple sequencing runs of the same library were combined into one pool. The source study handled its data this way. Only reads with exact TCR constant sequence were kept, trimmed to 150 nt, and grouped by their 12-nt molecular barcodes. Within each barcode group, reads were sub-clustered at a 15% Levenshtein threshold, and quality-weighted consensus sequences were built per RNA molecule. Non-functional sequences were filtered out, along with any lower-count sequence sitting one edit away from another sequence. Based on fitting two negative binomial distributions, any barcode sub-cluster with under 20% of the maximum read count was discarded. TCRdb reworked the public reads: Q25 trimming with fastp, MiXCR clone assembly, productive beta chains retained. Under each unique CDR3 protein, matching rows form one entry showing the most common genes and DNA. These V and J calls derive from TCRdb rather than the authors' analysis. The table for this sample lists approximately 670,000 distinct CDR3 sequences; roughly 21% of them were counted only once. Roughly 0.85% of the sample goes to the ten largest clones.

Naive CD8 T cell libraries were made from 20,000 to 1,000,000 sorted cells using 10%, 30% or 50% of purified RNA. On a BD FACSAria II, naive CD8 T cells were FACS-sorted as CD8+CD4-CCR7+CD45RA+ and collected into RLT Plus buffer. To test detection sensitivity, Jurkat RNA equal to under 13 TCR copies was added to samples of roughly 19,000-1,100,000 naive CD8 T cells. CD8 T cells were enriched with RosetteSep CD8+ T Cell Enrichment Cocktail and Ficoll-Paque, followed by ACK red cell lysis. What the authors observed across the whole study: Naive libraries contained spiked-in Jurkat TCR RNA (more than nine copies' worth), which is not part of the donor repertoire. In CMV-specific effector cells, over 98% of molecules were held by clones above 20 RNA copies, whereas under 1% of molecules were held by such clones in naive cells. Modeling indicated around 2.7 TCR RNA copies recovered per cell, compared with 7.5 to 10 by digital PCR, which implies a capture efficiency of approximately 30%. Spiked-in Jurkat TCR RNA equivalent to a single cell was reported to be detectable even among 980,000 or so naive CD8 T cells. When barcode sub-clustering was left out, chimeric consensus sequences inflated TCR diversity, with chimeras reaching as high as 47%. Highly expanded clone sizes could be underestimated because identical TCR molecules may share a barcode.

About this clonotype: Its cognate antigen has yet to be identified. A much larger clone lies a single base off, so this may be a read error.

The chain uses TRBV9 and TRBJ1-1; the D gene is possibly TRBD1, with 5 bases matching. The sample was naive CD8+ T cells from blood, with Jurkat cell RNA spiked in. Sample cell subset or site, as interpreted from the label and publication: FACS-sorted CD8+CD4-CCR7+CD45RA+ naive T cells. The TCR comes from a human donor in good health. Some libraries in this study had Jurkat cell RNA spiked in. The bases are TGTGCCAGCAGCCCTTGGGGAGGGGTTAACACTGAAGCTTTCTTT. Its coded protein is CASSPWGGVNTEAFF.